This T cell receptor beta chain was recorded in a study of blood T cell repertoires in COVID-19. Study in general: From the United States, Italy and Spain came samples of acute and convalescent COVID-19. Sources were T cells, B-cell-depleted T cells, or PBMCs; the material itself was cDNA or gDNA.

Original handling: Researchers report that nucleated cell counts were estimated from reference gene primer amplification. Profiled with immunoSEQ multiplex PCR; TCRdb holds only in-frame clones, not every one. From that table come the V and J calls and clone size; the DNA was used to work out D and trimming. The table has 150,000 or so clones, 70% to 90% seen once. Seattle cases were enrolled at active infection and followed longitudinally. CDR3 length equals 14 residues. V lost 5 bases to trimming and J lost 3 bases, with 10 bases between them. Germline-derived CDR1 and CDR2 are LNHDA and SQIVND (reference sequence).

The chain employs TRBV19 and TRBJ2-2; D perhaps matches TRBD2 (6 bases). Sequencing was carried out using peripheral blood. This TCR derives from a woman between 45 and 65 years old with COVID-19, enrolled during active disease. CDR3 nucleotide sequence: TGTGCCAGTAGTCTCGGGACTCACACCGGGGAGCTGTTTTTT. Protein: CASSLGTHTGELFF.